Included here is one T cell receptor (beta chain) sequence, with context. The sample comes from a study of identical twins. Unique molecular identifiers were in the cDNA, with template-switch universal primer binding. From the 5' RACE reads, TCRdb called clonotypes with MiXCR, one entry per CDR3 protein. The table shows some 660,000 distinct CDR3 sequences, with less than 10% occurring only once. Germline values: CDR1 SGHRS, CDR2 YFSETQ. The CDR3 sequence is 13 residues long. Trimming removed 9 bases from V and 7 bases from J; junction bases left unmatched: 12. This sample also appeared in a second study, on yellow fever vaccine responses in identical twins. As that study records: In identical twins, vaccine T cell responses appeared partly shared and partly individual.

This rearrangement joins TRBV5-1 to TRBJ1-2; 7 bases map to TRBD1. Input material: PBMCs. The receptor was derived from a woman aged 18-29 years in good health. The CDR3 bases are TGCGCCACCCAACTTGACAGGGCCTCTGGCTACACCTTC. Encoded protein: CATQLDRASGYTF.